One TCR beta chain is described in this entry. The target antigen is unknown. The sample comes from a study of T cell responses to AZD1222 COVID-19 vaccine. Study context: Pooled together were second doses at about 4 or about 12 weeks. General study findings and limits: Recipients of AZD1222 seropositive at baseline numbered only six or seven. Targets within unmutated variant regions were reportedly found for nearly half of spike-specific TCRs. Spike-specific TCR repertoires showed rising breadth and depth after two AZD1222 doses.

Only in-frame clones appear in the TCRdb table, and some are missing; sequencing was by immunoSEQ multiplex PCR. The sample comprises 150,000 to 200,000 clones, 90% to 95% of which are singletons, and about 0.6% rests with the top ten. V shed 8 bases and J shed 1 base, with 11 bases lying between them. The length of the CDR3 is 13 residues. The rearrangement joins TRBV12-3 or TRBV12-4 to TRBJ1-1; D gene unclear. Material: peripheral blood, obtained on day 0 of AZD1222 vaccination. This receptor was obtained from an adult in good health. The CDR3 reads CASRRTANTEAFF. The CDR3 bases are TGTGCCAGCCGTCGGACGGCGAACACTGAAGCTTTCTTT.